The clone carrying this T cell receptor (beta chain) has just one count. The antigen remains undetermined. Measured with immunoSEQ multiplex PCR; TCRdb has only the in-frame clones, and not every one. The table has under 150,000 clones, roughly 86% seen once. V was trimmed by 9 bases and J by 5 bases, leaving 25 bases between them. This CDR3 is 16 amino acids long. CDR1 is SNHLY and CDR2 is FYNNEI in the germline V gene. The data were obtained in a study of cytomegalovirus exposure and HLA in healthy donors. Study-level results: The study flagged about 160 TCR beta chains as cytomegalovirus-associated.

The material sequenced was PBMCs. The TCR was taken from a man aged 18 to 30 in good health and CMV-seropositive. The V and J genes are TRBV2 and TRBJ1-2, with D possibly TRBD1 on 5 matching bases. The CDR3 region has the DNA TGTGCCAGACTTGGGGGGGATGAGGGTGGCAATTATGGCTACACCTTC. Its translation: CARLGGDEGGNYGYTF.